This TCR beta chain was sequenced in a study of CD8 T cells in ankylosing spondylitis. A remark on this clonotype: The target antigen is unknown.

V was pared by 5 bases and J by 6 bases, with 22 bases between. The V gene's germline CDR1 is SGHTA and CDR2 FQGNSA. CDR3 length: 17 residues. Study-wide points: Within matched ankylosing spondylitis synovial fluid, disease-linked clones were reportedly significantly enriched. One TCR beta motif, made up of roughly eight highly homologous variants, appeared characteristic of ankylosing spondylitis blood. Clones linked to disease, bearing a CD8+ phenotype, were relatively rare in peripheral blood.

Quantitative molecular-barcoded 5'-RACE generated the TCR beta libraries. TCRdb passed the 5' RACE reads through MiXCR, listing each CDR3 protein once. The data contain just under 350,000 distinct CDR3 sequences, roughly 15% of them singletons. The source material was blood, either unsorted or a sorted T cell fraction (not recorded which). This chain links TRBV7-2 with TRBJ2-2, with D maybe TRBD1 (5 bases). This TCR came from a male donor with ankylosing spondylitis or in good health (not recorded which). This CDR3 reads CASSPRFLGQGSGELFF. In nucleotides, the CDR3 is TGTGCCAGCAGCCCGCGATTCTTGGGGCAGGGCTCCGGGGAGCTGTTTTTT.